The sequence of this TCR beta chain was determined in a study of blood T cell repertoires in COVID-19. Study details: Some COVID-19 samples were acute and others convalescent; all came from the United States, Italy and Spain. Nucleic acid was either cDNA or gDNA, and it came from T cells, B-cell-depleted T cells, or PBMCs.

Generated by immunoSEQ multiplex PCR, the TCRdb table keeps only in-frame clones and is missing some. Here the sample spans under 110,000 clones, 70% to 75% being singletons. Germline V CDR1 and CDR2: MDHEN, SYDVKM. Trimming removed 6 bases from V and 3 bases from J; junction bases left unmatched: 8. This CDR3 has 15 amino acids. The receptor's source is a human donor with acute or convalescent COVID-19. The donor label of this sample is uncertain. Sequenced: peripheral blood. The chain has TRBV28 and TRBJ1-5; the match to TRBD1 covers 7 bases. CDR3 bases: TGTGCCAGCAGCCGGCTCGGGACAGACAATCAGCCCCAGCATTTT. This translates into CASSRLGTDNQPQHF.